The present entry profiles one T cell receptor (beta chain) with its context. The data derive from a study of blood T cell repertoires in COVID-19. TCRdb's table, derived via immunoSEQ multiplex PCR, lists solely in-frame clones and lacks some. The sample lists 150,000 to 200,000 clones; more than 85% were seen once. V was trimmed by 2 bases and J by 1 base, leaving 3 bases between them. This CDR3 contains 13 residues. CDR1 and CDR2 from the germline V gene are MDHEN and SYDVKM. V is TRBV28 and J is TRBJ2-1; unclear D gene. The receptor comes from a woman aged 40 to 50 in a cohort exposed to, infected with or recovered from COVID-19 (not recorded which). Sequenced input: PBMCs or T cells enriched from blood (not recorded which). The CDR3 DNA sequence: TGTGCCAGCAGTTTACGGTCCTACAATGAGCAGTTCTTC. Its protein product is CASSLRSYNEQFF. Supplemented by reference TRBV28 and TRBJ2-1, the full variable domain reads DVKVTQSSRYLVKRTGEKVFLECVQDMDHENMFWYRQDPGLGLRLIYFSYDVKMKEKGDIPEGYSVSREKKERFSLILESASTNQTSMYLCASSLRSYNEQFFGPGTRLTVL.